This T cell receptor (beta chain) was sequenced for a study of cytomegalovirus exposure and HLA in healthy donors. Across the study: A prior analysis found 100 million to 140 million unique TCR beta sequences from approximately 200 million T cells. Notes on the study in general: TCR beta V segments were, for the most part, productive about 87% or about 30% of the time in an earlier analysis. Later on, an analysis tied approximately 17,000 TCR beta sequences to HLA alleles at 0.05 false discovery rate. CMV serostatus was the sole immune exposure data available.

The CDR3 is 13 residues long. The germline V gene has CDR1 MNHNY and CDR2 SVGAGI (reference sequence). Between the trimmed V and J ends, which lost 6 bases and 0 bases, there was a span of 6 bases. The PCR made use of 60 Vbeta and 13 Jbeta primers. Only in-frame clones appear in the TCRdb table, and some are missing; sequencing was by immunoSEQ multiplex PCR. The data show roughly 150,000 clones, 75% to 90% seen once. In regard to this clone: Antigen: not known.

The TCR comes from a boy aged 2 to 10 in good health and CMV-seronegative. This chain links TRBV6-6 with TRBJ1-3; D perhaps matches TRBD1 (5 bases). The sequenced sample consisted of PBMCs. The CDR3 spells CASSRDSGNTIYF. CDR3 nucleotide sequence: TGTGCCAGCAGCAGGGACTCTGGAAACACCATATATTTT.